This T cell receptor beta chain comes out of a study of vaccination and CD4 T cells after COVID-19. Findings and limits, study-wide: Median numbers of SARS-CoV-2-reactive clonotypes increased from approximately 23 to 38 (not a significant change).

The Oncomine TCR Beta short-read assay sequenced DNA from cultured CD4+ T cells. TCRdb re-analysed the PCR reads in MiXCR, keeping a single row per CDR3 protein. The sample consists of over 3,000 distinct CDR3 sequences, roughly two thirds of them appearing once. V was shortened by 2 bases and J by 0 bases, with 4 bases between the two germline ends. This CDR3 contains 13 residues. Germline V CDR1 and CDR2: SGHVS, FNYEAQ. As for treatment: approximately 9-day PBMC culture with coronavirus spike peptide pools or control peptides (ViraFEST assay). Positive PCR tests dated from March to December 2020, predating US Alpha, Beta and Delta variants. As concerns this clonotype: Its antigen is as yet unknown.

V gene TRBV7-6 combines with J gene TRBJ2-5; D is ambiguous. This clonotype was obtained from a human donor who had recovered from COVID-19. The sample consisted of CD4+ T cells from blood, cultured in vitro. The CDR3 nucleotides read TGTGCCAGCAGCTTAAGGTACCAAGAGACCCAGTACTTC. Residues: CASSLRYQETQYF. The full variable domain, in which reference TRBV7-6 and TRBJ2-5 provide the parts outside the CDR3, is GAGVSQSPRYKVTKRGQDVALRCDPISGHVSLYWYRQALGQGPEFLTYFNYEAQQDKSGLPNDRFSAERPEGSISTLTIQRTEQRDSAMYRCASSLRYQETQYFGPGTRLLVL.